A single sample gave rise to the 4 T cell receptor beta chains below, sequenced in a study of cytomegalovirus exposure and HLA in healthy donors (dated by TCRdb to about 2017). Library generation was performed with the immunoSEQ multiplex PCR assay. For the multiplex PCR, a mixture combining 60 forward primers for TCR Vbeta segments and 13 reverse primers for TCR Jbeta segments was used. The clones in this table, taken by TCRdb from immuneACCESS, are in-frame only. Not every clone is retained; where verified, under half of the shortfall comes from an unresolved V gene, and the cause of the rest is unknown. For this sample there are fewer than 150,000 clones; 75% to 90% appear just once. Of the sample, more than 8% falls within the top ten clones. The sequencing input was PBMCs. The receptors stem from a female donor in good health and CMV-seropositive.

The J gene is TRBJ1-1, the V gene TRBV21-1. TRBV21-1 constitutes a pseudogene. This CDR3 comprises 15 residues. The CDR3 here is CASSTREHMNTEAFF. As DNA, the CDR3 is TGTGCCAGCAGCACCCGGGAACACATGAACACTGAAGCTTTCTTT.

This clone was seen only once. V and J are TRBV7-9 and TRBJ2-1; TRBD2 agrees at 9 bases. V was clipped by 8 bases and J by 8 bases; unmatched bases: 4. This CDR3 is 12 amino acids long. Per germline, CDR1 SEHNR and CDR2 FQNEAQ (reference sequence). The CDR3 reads CASGRTSDEQFF. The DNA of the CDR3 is TGTGCCAGCGGCCGGACTAGCGATGAGCAGTTCTTC. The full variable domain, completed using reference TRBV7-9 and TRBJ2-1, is DTGVSQNPRHKITKRGQNVTFRCDPISEHNRLYWYRQTLGQGPEFLTYFQNEAQLEKSRLLSDRFSAERPKGSFSTLEIQRTEQGDSAMYLCASGRTSDEQFFGPGTRLTVL.

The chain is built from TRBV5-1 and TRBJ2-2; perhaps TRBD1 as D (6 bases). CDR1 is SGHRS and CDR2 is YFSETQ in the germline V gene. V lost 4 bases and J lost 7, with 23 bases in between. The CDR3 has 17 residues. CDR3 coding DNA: TGCGCCAGCAGCCCCGGGACAACCGCCCGAAGTGGCGGGGAGCTGTTTTTT. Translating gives CASSPGTTARSGGELFF.

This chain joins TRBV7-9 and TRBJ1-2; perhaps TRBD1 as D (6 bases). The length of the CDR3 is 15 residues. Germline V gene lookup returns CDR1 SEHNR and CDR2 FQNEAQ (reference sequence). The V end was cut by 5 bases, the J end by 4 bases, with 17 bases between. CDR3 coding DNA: TGTGCCAGCAGCGGACGACAGGATCATGGCTATGGCTACACCTTC. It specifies CASSGRQDHGYGYTF.